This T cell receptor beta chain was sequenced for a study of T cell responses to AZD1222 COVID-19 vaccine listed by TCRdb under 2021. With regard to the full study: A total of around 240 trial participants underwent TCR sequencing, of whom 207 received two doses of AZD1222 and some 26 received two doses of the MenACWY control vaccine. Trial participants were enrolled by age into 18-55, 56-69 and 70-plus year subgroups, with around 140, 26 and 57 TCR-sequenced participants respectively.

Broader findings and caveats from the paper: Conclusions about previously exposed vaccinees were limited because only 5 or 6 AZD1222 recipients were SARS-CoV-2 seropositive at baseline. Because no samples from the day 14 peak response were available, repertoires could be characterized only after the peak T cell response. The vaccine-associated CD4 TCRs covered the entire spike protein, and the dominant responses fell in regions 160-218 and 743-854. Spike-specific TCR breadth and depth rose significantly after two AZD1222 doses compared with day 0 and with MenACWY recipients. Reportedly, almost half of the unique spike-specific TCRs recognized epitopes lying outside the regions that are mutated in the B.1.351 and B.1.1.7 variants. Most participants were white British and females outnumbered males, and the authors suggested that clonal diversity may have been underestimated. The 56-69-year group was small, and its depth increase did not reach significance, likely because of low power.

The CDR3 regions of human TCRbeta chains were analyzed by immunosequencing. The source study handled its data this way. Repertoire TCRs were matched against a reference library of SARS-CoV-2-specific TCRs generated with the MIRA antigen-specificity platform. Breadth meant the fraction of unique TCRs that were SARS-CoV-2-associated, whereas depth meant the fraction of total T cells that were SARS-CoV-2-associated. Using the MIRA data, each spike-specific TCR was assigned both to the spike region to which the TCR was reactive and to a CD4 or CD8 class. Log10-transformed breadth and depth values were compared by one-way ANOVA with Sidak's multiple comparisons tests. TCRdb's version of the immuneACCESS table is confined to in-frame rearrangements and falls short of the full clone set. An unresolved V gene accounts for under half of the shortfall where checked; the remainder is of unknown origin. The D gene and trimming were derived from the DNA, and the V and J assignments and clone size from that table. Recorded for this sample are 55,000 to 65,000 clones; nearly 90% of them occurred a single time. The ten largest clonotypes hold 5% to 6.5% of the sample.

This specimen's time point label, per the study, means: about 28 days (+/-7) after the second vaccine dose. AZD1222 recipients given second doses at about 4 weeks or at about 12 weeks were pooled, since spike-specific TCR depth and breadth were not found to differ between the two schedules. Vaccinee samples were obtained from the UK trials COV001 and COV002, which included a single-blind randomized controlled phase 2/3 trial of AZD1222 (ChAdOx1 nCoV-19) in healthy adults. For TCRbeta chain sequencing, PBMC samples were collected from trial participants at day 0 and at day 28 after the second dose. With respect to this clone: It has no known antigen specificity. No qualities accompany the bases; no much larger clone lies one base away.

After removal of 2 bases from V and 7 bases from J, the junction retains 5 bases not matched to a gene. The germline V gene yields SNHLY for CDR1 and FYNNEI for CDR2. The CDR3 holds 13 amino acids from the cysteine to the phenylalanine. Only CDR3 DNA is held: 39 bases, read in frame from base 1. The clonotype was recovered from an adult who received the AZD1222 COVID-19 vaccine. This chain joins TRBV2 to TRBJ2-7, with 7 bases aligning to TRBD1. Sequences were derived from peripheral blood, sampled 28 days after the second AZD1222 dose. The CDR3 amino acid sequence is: CASSELRGREQYF. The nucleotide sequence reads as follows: TGTGCCAGCAGTGAACTGAGGGGGCGAGAGCAGTACTTC.